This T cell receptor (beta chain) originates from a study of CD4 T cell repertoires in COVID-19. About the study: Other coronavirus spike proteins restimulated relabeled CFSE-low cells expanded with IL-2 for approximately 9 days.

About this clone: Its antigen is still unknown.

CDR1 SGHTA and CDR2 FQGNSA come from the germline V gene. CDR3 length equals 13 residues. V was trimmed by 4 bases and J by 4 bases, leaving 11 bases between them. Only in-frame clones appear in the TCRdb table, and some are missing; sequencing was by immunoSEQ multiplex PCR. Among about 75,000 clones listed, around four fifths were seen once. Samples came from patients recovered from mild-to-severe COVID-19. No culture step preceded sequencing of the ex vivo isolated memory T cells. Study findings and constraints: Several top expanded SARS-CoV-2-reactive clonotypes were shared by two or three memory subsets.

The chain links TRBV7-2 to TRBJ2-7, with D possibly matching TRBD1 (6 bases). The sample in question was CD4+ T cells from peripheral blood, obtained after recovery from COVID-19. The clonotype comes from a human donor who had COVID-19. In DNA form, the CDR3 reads TGTGCCAGCAGCTCGGGACAATCTTACGAGCAGTACTTC. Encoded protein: CASSSGQSYEQYF.